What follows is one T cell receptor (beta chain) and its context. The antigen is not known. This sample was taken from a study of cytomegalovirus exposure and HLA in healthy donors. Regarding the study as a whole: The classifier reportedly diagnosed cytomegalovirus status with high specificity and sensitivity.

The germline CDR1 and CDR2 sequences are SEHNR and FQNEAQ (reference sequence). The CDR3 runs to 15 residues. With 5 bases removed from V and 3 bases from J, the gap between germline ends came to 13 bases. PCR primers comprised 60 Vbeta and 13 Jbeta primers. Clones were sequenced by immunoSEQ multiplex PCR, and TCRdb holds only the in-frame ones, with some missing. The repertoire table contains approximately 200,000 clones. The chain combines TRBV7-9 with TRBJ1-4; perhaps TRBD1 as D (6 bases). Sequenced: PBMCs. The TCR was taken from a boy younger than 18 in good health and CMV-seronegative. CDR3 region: CASSPTGLANEKLFF. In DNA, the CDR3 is TGTGCCAGCAGCCCCACAGGGCTGGCTAATGAAAAACTGTTTTTT.